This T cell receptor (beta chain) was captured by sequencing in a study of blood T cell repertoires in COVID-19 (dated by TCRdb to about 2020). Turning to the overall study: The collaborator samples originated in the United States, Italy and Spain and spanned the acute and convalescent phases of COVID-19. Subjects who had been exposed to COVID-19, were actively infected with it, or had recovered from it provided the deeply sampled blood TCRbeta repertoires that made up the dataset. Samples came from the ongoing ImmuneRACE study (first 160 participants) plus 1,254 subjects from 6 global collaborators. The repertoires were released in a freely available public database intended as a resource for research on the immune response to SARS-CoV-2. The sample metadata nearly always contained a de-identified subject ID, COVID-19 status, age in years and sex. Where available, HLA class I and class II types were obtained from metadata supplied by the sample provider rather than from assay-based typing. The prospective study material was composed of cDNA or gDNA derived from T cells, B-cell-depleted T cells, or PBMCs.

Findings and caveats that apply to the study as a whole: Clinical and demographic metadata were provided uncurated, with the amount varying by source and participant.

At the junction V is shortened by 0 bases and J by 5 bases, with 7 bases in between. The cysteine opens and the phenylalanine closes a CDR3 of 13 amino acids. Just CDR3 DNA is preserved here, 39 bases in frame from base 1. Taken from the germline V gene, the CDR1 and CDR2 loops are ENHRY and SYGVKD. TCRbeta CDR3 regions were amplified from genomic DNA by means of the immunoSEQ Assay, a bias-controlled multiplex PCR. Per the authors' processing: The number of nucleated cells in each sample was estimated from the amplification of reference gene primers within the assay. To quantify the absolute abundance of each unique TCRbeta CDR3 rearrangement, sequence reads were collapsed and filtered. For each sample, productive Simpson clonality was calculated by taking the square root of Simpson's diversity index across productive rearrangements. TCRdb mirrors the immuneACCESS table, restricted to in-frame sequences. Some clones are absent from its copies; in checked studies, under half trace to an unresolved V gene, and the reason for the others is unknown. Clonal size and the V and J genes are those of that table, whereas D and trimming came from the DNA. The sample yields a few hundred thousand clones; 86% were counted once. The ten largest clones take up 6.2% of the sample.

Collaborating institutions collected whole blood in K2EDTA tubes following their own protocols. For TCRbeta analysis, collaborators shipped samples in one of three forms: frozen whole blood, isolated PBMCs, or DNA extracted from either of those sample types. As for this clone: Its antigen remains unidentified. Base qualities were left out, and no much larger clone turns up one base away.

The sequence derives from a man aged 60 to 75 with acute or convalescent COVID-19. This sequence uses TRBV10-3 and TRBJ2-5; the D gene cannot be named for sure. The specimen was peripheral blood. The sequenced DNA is TGTGCCATCAGTGAGTCTGGAGCCGAGACCCAGTACTTC. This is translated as CAISESGAETQYF.